The sample holds a few counts of the clone carrying this T cell receptor (beta chain). Its target is not known. From germline, CDR1 is DFQATT and CDR2 SNEGSKA (reference sequence). V dropped 0 bases and J dropped 3; count of bases not matched to a gene: 1. The CDR3 is made up of 14 amino acids. TCRdb passed the 5' RACE reads through MiXCR, listing each CDR3 protein once. The sample includes around 340,000 distinct CDR3 sequences, roughly 10% seen only once; the top ten take about 9.1%. The data were taken from a study of identical twins. Study-wide points: The study found that models underestimated out-of-frame TCR alpha sharing in monozygotic twins.

This clonotype was sampled from a woman aged 45-65 years in good health. Input material: naive T cells sorted from blood. The V gene is TRBV20-1, the J gene TRBJ2-1; 8 nucleotides line up with TRBD1. CDR3 in amino acids: CSAREDRDYNEQFF. The CDR3 region has the DNA TGCAGTGCTAGAGAGGACAGGGACTACAATGAGCAGTTCTTC.